This T cell receptor (beta chain) was observed in a study of technical replicates of blood from several donors (dated by TCRdb to the late 2010s). From its cysteine to its phenylalanine, the CDR3 spans 16 amino acids. CDR3 DNA only is kept here, 48 bases in frame from base 1. For this chain, trimming is 2 bases at the V end and 4 bases at the J end, and the number of junction bases without a gene match is 10. Libraries were prepared through the immunoSEQ multiplex PCR assay. Sourced from immuneACCESS, this table was stored by TCRdb with only in-frame sequences that have V and J called. A share of the clones is absent; for the studies checked, an unresolved V gene accounts for under half, and the remainder has no known explanation. In all, the sample holds about 58,000 clones, and about nine tenths of those were seen once. In total, the top ten clones hold around 3.9% of the sample. In the case of this clone: Its antigen specificity is not known. No quality values exist for individual bases; no much larger clone is one base distant.

This TCR was recovered from a human donor in good health. Some clones in this sample may be carry-over from other donors' samples. Material: PBMCs. The chain is encoded by TRBV5-7 joined to TRBJ2-7, and 9 junction bases match TRBD1. TRBV5-7 has ORF status, its function being uncertain. This receptor carries the CDR3 CASSLRRQGGTYEQYF. The DNA is as follows: TGTGCCAGCAGCTTAAGGAGACAGGGGGGTACTTACGAGCAGTACTTC.